This passage covers 7 T cell receptor beta chains from one sample sequenced in a study of CD8 T cells in ankylosing spondylitis. Each CDR3 protein is one row after TCRdb ran MiXCR on the 5' RACE reads. This sample has about 190,000 distinct CDR3 sequences; 10% to 15% occur once, and the top ten carry 11%. Material: blood, either unsorted or a sorted T cell fraction (not recorded which). These receptors were collected from a female donor with ankylosing spondylitis or in good health (not recorded which).

This clonotype was detected ten times or more. The rearrangement joins TRBV11-2 to TRBJ2-3; a weak D match, TRBD1 (6 bases). CDR3 length equals 14 residues. Germline CDR1 is SGHAT and CDR2 is FQNNGV. Trimming removed 5 bases at V and 4 bases at J, with 13 bases between. In nucleotides, the CDR3 is TGTGCCAGCAGCGGGGCAGGGGAAGCAGATACGCAGTATTTT. It is translated as CASSGAGEADTQYF.

Concerning this clonotype itself: A junction end diverges from the germline sequence, so it may reflect a read error. The V gene is TRBV11-2, the J gene TRBJ1-2; D call uncertain. The CDR3 runs 13 residues. Germline values: CDR1 SGHAT, CDR2 FQNNGV. CDR3 sequence (DNA): TGTGCCAGCAGCTACTCGGGGAACTATGGCTACCCCTTC. This gives the protein CASSYSGNYGYPF. The whole variable domain, filled in from reference TRBV11-2 and TRBJ1-2, reads EAGVAQSPRYKIIEKRQSVAFWCNPISGHATLYWYQQILGQGPKLLIQFQNNGVVDDSQLPKDRFSAERLKGVDSTLKIQPAKLEDSAVYLCASSYSGNYGYPFGSGTRLTVV.

This clonotype was recorded many times. The chain is built from TRBV7-9 and TRBJ2-3; D uncertain. Deletions cut 5 bases from V and 0 bases from J, with 9 bases between. This CDR3 spans 14 amino acids. CDR1 SEHNR and CDR2 FQNEAQ come from the germline V gene (reference sequence). CDR3 residues: CASSQDTSTDTQYF. CDR3 nucleotide sequence: TGTGCCAGCAGCCAAGATACTAGCACAGATACGCAGTATTTT.

This clonotype appeared a few times. J is TRBJ1-5 and V is TRBV6-1, with D unclear. With 6 bases removed from V and 5 bases from J, the gap between germline ends came to 14 bases. The length of the CDR3 is 14 residues. Germline V CDR1 and CDR2: MNHNS, SASEGT. The CDR3 coding sequence is TGTGCCAGCAGGGGAACGGGGTTAGATCAGCCCCAGCATTTT. Its translation is CASRGTGLDQPQHF.

This clonotype has a count of ten or more. The V gene is TRBV7-2, the J gene TRBJ2-7; 7 bases fit TRBD2. The CDR3 covers 15 residues. Germline loops: CDR1 SGHTA, CDR2 FQGNSA. Germline trimming cut 5 bases from V and 0 bases from J; bases unmatched to any gene: 7. CDR3: CASSIIAGSSYEQYF. CDR3 nucleotide sequence: TGTGCCAGCAGCATAATAGCGGGTAGCTCCTACGAGCAGTACTTC.

This clonotype was recorded many times. V gene TRBV12-3 or TRBV12-4 combines with J gene TRBJ2-3, with D tentatively TRBD2 (6 bases). The CDR3 consists of 14 residues. Trimming shortened V by 8 bases and J by 8 bases, and 20 bases separated the two germline ends. The CDR3 bases are TGTGCCAGCTTACCGGGACTCGCACCCGGTACGCAGTATTTT. It codes for CASLPGLAPGTQYF.

Only a few counts were recorded for this clonotype. The genes are TRBV21-1 and TRBJ2-1; TRBD1 is taken as the D call from the table, unchecked against the DNA. TRBV21-1 is recorded as a pseudogene. This CDR3 contains 17 residues. CDR3 protein: CASSAILGQGARNEQFF. The CDR3 DNA follows: TGTGCCAGCAGCGCGATCTTGGGACAGGGGGCGCGGAATGAGCAGTTCTTC.